This T cell receptor beta chain was documented in a study of blood T cell repertoires in COVID-19. Overall study context: Sources were T cells, B-cell-depleted T cells, or PBMCs; the material itself was cDNA or gDNA.

The CDR3 spans 14 residues. Looked up from germline, CDR1 is SGHNT and CDR2 is YYREEE (reference sequence). With 3 bases removed from V and 0 bases from J, the gap between germline ends came to 10 bases. As processed by the authors: Estimation of nucleated cell counts was performed using reference gene primer amplification. Using immunoSEQ multiplex PCR, the repertoire was profiled, and TCRdb retains in-frame clones only, with some absent. That table gives V, J and clone size, and the DNA gave D and trimming. The profile shows around 150,000 clones, more than 75% of them singletons. This chain uses TRBV5-4 with TRBJ2-7; D is ambiguous. The sequence derives from a man between 60 and 75 years old with acute or convalescent COVID-19. The specimen sequenced was peripheral blood. CDR3 coding DNA: TGTGCCAGCAGCTCATCACAGAACTCCTACGAGCAGTACTTC. Protein product: CASSSSQNSYEQYF.